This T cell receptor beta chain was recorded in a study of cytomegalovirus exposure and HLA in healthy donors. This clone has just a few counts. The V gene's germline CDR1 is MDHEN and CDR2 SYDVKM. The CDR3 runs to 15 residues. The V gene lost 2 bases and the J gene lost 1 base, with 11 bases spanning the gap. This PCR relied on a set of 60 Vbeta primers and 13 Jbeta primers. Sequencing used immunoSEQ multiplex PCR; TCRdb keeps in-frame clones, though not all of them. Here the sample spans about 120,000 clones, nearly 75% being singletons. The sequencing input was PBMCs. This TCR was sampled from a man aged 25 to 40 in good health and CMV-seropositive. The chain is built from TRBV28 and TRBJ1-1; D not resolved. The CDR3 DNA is TGTGCCAGCAGTTTACCCGGACTGGGGAACACTGAAGCTTTCTTT. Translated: CASSLPGLGNTEAFF.